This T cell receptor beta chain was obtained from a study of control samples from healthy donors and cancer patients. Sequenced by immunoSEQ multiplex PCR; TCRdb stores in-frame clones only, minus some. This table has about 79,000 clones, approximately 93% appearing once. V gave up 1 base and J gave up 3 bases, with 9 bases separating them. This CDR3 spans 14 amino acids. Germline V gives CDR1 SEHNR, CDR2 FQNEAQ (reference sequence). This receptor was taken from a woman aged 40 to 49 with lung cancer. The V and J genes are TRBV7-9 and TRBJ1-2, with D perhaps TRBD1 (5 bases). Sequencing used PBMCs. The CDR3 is CASSLVPRDYGYTF. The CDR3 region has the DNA TGTGCCAGCAGCTTAGTGCCCAGGGACTATGGCTACACCTTC. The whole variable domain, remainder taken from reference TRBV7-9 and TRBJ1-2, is DTGVSQNPRHKITKRGQNVTFRCDPISEHNRLYWYRQTLGQGPEFLTYFQNEAQLEKSRLLSDRFSAERPKGSFSTLEIQRTEQGDSAMYLCASSLVPRDYGYTFGSGTRLTVV.